This T cell receptor beta chain came from a study of beta chain features in type 1 diabetes. The CDR3 totals 12 residues. CDR1 and CDR2 (germline): KGHSH, LQKENI. V was trimmed by 3 bases and J by 5 bases, leaving 8 bases between them. This clone was observed a few times. The antigen is unknown. Since all of the isolated RNA was reverse transcribed, expressed TCRB transcripts were what got sequenced. Data came from immunoSEQ multiplex PCR; TCRdb stores just in-frame clones and leaves some out. The sample records under 300,000 clones, approximately 15% being singletons. Whole-study results and caveats: Researchers reported that naive, central memory and Treg TCRB repertoires appeared more similar in patients than in healthy donors. cDNA sequencing could over-represent cells with high TCR expression. Type 1 diabetes patients had moderately but significantly shorter TCRB CDR3s in all four CD4+ subsets.

This receptor was obtained from a man aged 25-45 years with type 1 diabetes. The source material was naive CD4+ T cells from blood. The chain is built from TRBV18 and TRBJ2-7; D not resolved. The CDR3 nucleotides are TGTGCCAGCTCACCGGCGGCGGACGAGCAGTACTTC. It encodes CASSPAADEQYF.